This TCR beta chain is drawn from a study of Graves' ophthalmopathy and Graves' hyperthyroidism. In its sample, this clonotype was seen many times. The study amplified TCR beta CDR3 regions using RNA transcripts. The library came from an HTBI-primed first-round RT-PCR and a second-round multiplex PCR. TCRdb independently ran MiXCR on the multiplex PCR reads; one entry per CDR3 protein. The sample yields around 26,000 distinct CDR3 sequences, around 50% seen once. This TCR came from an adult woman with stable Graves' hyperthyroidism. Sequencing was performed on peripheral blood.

CDR3 region: CSARVPGGVNTEAFF. In DNA form, the CDR3 reads TGCAGTGCTAGAGTTCCGGGAGGGGTGAACACTGAAGCTTTCTTT. This sequence joins TRBV20-1 and TRBJ1-1; TRBD1 might be the D (5 bases). The ends were cut back, 1 base at V and 0 bases at J, with 12 bases in the middle. In germline, CDR1 is DFQATT, CDR2 SNEGSKA (reference sequence). The CDR3 is 15 residues long.